The clone carrying this T cell receptor beta chain was seen only once. Its antigen is still unknown. Here immunoSEQ multiplex PCR was the method, and the copy in TCRdb shows in-frame clones only, minus some. The sample contains tens of thousands of clones, 75% to 90% of which appear only once. The sample originates from a study of T cells in tuberculosis. Findings and caveats of the study: Shorter CDR3-alpha in active tuberculosis partly drove smaller distances.

This CDR3 comprises 16 residues. Germline V lookup: CDR1 MNHNS, CDR2 SASEGT. The germline V and J ends were trimmed by 4 bases and 0 bases, with 16 bases remaining between them. The chain uses TRBV6-1 and TRBJ2-7; D remains unclear. The TCR was taken from a donor under 30 with latent tuberculosis or without tuberculosis infection. The sequenced material came from PBMCs. Written as DNA, the CDR3 is TGTGCCAGCAGTGCGGGTTTGCTTTCCTCCTCCTACGAGCAGTACTTC. It translates to CASSAGLLSSSYEQYF.